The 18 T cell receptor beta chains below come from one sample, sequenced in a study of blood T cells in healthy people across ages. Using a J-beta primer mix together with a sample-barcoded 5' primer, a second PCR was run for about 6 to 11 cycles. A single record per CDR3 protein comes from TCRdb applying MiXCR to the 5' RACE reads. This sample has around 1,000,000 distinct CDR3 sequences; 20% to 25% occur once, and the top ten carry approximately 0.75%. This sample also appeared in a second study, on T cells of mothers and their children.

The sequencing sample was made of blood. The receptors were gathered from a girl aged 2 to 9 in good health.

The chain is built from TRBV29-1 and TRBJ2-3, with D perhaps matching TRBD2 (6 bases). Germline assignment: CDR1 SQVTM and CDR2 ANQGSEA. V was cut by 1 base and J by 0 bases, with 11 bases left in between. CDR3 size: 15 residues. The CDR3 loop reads CSVEGTTSSTDTQYF. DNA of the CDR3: TGCAGCGTTGAAGGGACTACTTCTAGCACAGATACGCAGTATTTT.

This chain's CDR3 is CASSSIAGGPDEQFF. The CDR3 nucleotides read TGTGCCAGCAGTTCCATAGCGGGAGGGCCCGATGAGCAGTTCTTC. The chain is built from TRBV27 and TRBJ2-5; 11 nucleotides line up with TRBD2. With the DNA end fitting TRBJ2-1 better, the J assignment may be wrong. Germline CDR1 is MNHEY and CDR2 is SMNVEV (reference sequence). The CDR3 totals 15 residues.

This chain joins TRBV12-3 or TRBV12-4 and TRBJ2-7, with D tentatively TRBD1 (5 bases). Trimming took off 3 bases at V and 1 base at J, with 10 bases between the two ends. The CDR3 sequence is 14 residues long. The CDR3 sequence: CASSFAGISYEQYF. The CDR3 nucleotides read TGTGCCAGCAGTTTCGCAGGGATATCCTACGAGCAGTACTTC.

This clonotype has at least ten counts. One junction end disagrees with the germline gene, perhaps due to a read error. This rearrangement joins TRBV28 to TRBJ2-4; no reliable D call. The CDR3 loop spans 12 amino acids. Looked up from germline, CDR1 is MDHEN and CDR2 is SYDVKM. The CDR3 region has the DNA TGTGCCAGCGGTTTGGCGAAAAACATTCAGTACTTC. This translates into CASGLAKNIQYF.

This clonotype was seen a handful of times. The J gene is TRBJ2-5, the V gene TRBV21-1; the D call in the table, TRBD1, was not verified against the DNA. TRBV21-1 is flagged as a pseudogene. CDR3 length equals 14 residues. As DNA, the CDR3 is TGTGCCAGCAGCAAGGGGCGATCCAAAGAGACCCAGTACTTC. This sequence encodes CASSKGRSKETQYF.

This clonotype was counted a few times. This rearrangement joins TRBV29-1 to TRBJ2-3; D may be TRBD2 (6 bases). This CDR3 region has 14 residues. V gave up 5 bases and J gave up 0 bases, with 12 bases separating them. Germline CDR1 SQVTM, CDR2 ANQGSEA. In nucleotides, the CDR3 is TGCAGCGTTCGGAGCGGGTCTAGCACAGATACGCAGTATTTT. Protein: CSVRSGSSTDTQYF.

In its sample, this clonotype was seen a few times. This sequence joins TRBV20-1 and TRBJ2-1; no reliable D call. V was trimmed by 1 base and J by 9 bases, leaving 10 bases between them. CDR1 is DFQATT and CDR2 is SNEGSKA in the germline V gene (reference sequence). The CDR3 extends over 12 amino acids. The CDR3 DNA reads TGCAGTGCTAGAGCCTTTATTGGTGAGCAGTTCTTC. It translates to CSARAFIGEQFF.

CDR3 loop: CASNARLAGVHEQFF. The CDR3, as DNA: TGTGCCAGTAATGCCCGACTAGCGGGAGTACATGAGCAGTTCTTC. This sequence joins TRBV6-5 and TRBJ2-1; 12 bases align to TRBD2. CDR1 MNHEY and CDR2 SVGAGI come from the germline V gene. CDR3 length equals 15 residues. V lost 9 bases to trimming and J lost 8 bases; unmatched junction nucleotides: 11.

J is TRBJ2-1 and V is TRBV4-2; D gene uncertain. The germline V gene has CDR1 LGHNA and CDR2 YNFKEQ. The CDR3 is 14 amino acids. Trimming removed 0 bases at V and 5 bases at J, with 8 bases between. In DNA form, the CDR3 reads TGTGCCAGCAGCCAAGAACGGAGCGACAATGAGCAGTTCTTC. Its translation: CASSQERSDNEQFF.

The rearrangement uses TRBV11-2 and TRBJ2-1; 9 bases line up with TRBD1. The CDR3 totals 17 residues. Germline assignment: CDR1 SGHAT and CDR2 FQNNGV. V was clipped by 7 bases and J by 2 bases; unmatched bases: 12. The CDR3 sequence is CASITAGQGRPYNEQFF. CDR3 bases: TGTGCCAGCATCACAGCAGGACAGGGGCGTCCCTACAATGAGCAGTTCTTC.

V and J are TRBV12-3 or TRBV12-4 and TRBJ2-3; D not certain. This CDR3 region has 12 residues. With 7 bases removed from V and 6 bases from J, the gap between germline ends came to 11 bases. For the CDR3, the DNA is TGTGCCAGCACCGACGTTGTCGATACGCAGTATTTT. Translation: CASTDVVDTQYF.

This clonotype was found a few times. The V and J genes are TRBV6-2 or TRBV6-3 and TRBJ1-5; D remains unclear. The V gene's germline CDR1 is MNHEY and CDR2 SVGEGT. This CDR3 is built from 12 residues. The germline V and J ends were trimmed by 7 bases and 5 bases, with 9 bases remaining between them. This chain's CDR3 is CASTSLDQPQHF. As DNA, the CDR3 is TGTGCCAGCACCTCATTGGATCAGCCCCAGCATTTT.

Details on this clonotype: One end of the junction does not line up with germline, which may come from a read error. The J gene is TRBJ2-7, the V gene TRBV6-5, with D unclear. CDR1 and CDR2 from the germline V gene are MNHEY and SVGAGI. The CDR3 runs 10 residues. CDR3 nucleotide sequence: TGTGCCAGCAAAGGCCCGTTTTGGTTCTTC. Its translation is CASKGPFWFF.

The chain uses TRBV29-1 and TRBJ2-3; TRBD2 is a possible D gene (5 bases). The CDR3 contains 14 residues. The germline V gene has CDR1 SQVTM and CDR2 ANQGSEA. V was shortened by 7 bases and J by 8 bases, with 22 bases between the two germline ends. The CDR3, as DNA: TGCAGCGCATCAATAGCAGGAGAGGGTGGTACGCAGTATTTT. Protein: CSASIAGEGGTQYF.

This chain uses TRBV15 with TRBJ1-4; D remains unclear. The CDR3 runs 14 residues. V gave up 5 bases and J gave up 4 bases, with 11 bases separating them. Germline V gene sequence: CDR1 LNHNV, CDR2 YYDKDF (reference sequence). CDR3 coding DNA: TGTGCCACCAGCCTTACCGATAGTAATGAAAAACTGTTTTTT. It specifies CATSLTDSNEKLFF.

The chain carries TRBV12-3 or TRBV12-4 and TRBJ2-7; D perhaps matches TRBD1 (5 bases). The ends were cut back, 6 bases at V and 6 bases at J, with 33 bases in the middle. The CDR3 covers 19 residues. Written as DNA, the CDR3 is TGTGCCAGCAGGGGAAGGGGCTCTGACGCGACTTCGCCAACCGGCGAGCAGTACTTC. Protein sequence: CASRGRGSDATSPTGEQYF.

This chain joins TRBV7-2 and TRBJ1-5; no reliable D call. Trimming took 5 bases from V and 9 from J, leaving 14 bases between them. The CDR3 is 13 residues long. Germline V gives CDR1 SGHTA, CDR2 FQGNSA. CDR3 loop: CASSPRGIRPQHF. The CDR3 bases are TGTGCCAGCAGCCCCCGCGGAATCCGGCCCCAGCATTTT.

CDR3 in DNA: TGTGCCAGCAGCCATTGGGGCAGGCTCAATGAGCAGTTCTTC. Amino acids: CASSHWGRLNEQFF. This chain connects TRBV7-8 to TRBJ2-5; D perhaps matches TRBD1 (5 bases). The DNA matches TRBJ2-1 better at its end, which makes the J call doubtful. From germline, CDR1 is SGHVS and CDR2 FQNEAQ. The CDR3 covers 14 residues.